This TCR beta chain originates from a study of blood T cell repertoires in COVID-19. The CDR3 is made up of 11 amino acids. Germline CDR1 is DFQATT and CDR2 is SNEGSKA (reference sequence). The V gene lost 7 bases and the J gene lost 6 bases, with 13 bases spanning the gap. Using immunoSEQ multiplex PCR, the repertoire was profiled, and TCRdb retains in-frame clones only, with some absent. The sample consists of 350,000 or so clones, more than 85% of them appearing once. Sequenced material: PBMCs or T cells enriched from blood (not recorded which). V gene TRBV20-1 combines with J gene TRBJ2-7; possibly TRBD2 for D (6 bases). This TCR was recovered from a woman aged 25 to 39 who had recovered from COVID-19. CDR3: CSGGREVEQYF. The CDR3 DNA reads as TGCAGTGGTGGCAGGGAGGTCGAGCAGTACTTC.